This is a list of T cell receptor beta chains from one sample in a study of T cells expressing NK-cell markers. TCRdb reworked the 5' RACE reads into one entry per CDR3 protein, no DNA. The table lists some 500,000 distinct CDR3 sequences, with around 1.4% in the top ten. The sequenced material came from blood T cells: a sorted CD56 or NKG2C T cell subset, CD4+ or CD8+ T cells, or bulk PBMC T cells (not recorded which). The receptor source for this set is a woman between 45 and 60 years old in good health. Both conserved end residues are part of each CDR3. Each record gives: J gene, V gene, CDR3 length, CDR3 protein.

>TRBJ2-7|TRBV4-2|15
CASSQDGDLWDEQYF
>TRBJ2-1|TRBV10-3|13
CAISPGGNNEQFF
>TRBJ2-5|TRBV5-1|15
CASSFSGGKQETQYF
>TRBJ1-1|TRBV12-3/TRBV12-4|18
CASSFRPGRSPLNTEAFF
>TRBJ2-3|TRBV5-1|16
CASSLVSGGIGDTQYF
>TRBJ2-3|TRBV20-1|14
CSARPSGRQDTQYF
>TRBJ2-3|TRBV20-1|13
CSARDSGPNTQYF
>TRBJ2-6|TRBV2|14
CASGDISGANVLTF
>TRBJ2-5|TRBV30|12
CAWKGFQETQYF
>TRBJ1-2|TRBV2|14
CASRISGTGDGYTF
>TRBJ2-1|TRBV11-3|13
CASKLAAYNEQFF
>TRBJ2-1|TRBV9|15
CASSVVGALNNEQFF
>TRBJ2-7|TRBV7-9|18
CASSNPLSRTSGGYEQYF
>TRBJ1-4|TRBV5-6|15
CASSLRGWVVEKLFF
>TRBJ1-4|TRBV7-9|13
CASIKGRNEKLFF
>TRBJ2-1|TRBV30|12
CAWSVSGDEQFF